This TCR beta chain was recorded in a study of CD8 T cells in ankylosing spondylitis. This clonotype has ten or more counts. The target antigen is unknown. Regarding the study as a whole: Blood of patients with ankylosing spondylitis appeared to be characterized by a TCR beta motif of eight highly homologous variants. As reported, disease-linked clones showed significant enrichment in matched ankylosing spondylitis synovial fluid. There were earlier reports of some motif variants in reactive arthritis synovial fluid and blood.

The CDR3 is 14 residues long. Per the germline V gene, CDR1 is SGHTA and CDR2 is FQGNSA. V was clipped by 8 bases and J by 2 bases; unmatched bases: 5. By quantitative 5'-RACE with molecular barcodes, the TCR beta libraries were made. TCRdb re-called the 5' RACE reads with MiXCR, one entry per CDR3 protein. The table includes 36,000 or so distinct CDR3 sequences, 6% detected once. What was sequenced was blood, either unsorted or a sorted T cell fraction (not recorded which). V is TRBV7-2 and J is TRBJ2-1; TRBD2 agrees at 8 bases. The TCR originated in a male donor with ankylosing spondylitis or in good health (not recorded which). CDR3 sequence (DNA): TGTGCCAGCCTAGCGGGTGTCCCCTACAATGAGCAGTTCTTC. This translates into CASLAGVPYNEQFF. The full variable domain, its missing parts supplied by reference TRBV7-2 and TRBJ2-1, is GAGVSQSPSNKVTEKGKDVELRCDPISGHTALYWYRQSLGQGLEFLIYFQGNSAPDKSGLPSDRFSAERTGGSVSTLTIQRTQQEDSAVYLCASLAGVPYNEQFFGPGTRLTVL.